There are a few counts of the clone carrying this T cell receptor beta chain. TCRdb recomputed calls from the reads with MiXCR, one row per CDR3 protein. Of under 350,000 distinct CDR3 sequences detected, approximately 10% appear once; the ten largest clones hold around 2.4%. The germline V gene has CDR1 SNHLY and CDR2 FYNNEI. This CDR3 is built from 15 residues. The J segment lost 8 bases and the V segment lost 6 bases, leaving 7 bases of the junction unmatched. The sample is drawn from a study of T cell repertoires in cytomegalovirus infection. The source of this sequence is a human donor in good health (CMV status not recorded). Some clones in this sample may be carry-over from other donors' samples. Sample: PBMCs. V usage is TRBV2 and J usage is TRBJ2-4; 13 nucleotides match TRBD2. The CDR3 nucleotides are TGTGCCAGCAGCCGACTAGCGGGGGGCGTATACATTCAGTACTTC. Translated, it gives CASSRLAGGVYIQYF.